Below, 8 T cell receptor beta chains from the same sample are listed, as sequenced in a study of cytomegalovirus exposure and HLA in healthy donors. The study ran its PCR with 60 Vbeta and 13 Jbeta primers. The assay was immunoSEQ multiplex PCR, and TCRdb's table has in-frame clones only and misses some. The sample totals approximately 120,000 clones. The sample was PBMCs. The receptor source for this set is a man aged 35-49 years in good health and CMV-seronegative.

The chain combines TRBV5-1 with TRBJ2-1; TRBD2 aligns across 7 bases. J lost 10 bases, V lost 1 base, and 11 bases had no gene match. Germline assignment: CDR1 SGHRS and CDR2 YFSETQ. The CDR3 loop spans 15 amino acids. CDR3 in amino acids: CASSLLGLGQWEQFF. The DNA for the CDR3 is TGCGCCAGCAGCTTGCTAGGACTAGGACAATGGGAGCAGTTCTTC.

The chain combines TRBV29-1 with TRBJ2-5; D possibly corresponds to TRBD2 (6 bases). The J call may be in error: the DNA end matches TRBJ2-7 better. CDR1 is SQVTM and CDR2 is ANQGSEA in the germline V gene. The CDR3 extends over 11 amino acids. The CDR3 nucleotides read TGCAGCGCCCGACTAGTTTACGAGCAGTACTTC. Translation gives CSARLVYEQYF.

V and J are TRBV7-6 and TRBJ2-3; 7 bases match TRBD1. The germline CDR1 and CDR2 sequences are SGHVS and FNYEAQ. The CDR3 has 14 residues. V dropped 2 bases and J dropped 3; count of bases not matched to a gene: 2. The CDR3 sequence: CASSLKGATDTQYF. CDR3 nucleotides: TGTGCCAGCAGCTTAAAGGGGGCGACAGATACGCAGTATTTT. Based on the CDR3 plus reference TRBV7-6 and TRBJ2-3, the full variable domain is GAGVSQSPRYKVTKRGQDVALRCDPISGHVSLYWYRQALGQGPEFLTYFNYEAQQDKSGLPNDRFSAERPEGSISTLTIQRTEQRDSAMYRCASSLKGATDTQYFGPGTRLTVL.

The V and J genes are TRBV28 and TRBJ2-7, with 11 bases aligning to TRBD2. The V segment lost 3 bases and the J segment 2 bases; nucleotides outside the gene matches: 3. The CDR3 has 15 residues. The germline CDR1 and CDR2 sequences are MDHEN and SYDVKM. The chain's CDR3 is CASSLGTSGAYEQYF. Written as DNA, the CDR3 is TGTGCCAGCAGTTTGGGGACTAGCGGAGCCTACGAGCAGTACTTC.

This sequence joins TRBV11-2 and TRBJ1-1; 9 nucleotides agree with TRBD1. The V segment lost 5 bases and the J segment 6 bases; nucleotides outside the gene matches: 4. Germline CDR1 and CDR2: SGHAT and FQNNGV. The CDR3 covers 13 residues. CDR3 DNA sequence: TGTGCCAGCAGCGGAGACAGGGGGGCTGAAGCTTTCTTT. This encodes CASSGDRGAEAFF.

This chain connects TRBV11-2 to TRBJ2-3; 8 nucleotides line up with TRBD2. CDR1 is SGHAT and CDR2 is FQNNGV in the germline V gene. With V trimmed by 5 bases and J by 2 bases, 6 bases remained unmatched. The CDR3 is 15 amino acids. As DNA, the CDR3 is TGTGCCAGCAGCCCGAGCGGGAGCATCACAGATACGCAGTATTTT. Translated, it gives CASSPSGSITDTQYF. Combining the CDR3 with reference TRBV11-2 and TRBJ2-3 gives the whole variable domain EAGVAQSPRYKIIEKRQSVAFWCNPISGHATLYWYQQILGQGPKLLIQFQNNGVVDDSQLPKDRFSAERLKGVDSTLKIQPAKLEDSAVYLCASSPSGSITDTQYFGPGTRLTVL.

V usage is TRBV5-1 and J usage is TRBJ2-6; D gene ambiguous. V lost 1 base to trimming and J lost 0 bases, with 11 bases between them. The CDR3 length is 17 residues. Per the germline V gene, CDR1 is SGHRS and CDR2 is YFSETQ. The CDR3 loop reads CASSLWLPSSGANVLTF. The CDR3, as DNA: TGCGCCAGCAGCTTGTGGCTTCCTAGCTCTGGGGCCAACGTCCTGACTTTC.

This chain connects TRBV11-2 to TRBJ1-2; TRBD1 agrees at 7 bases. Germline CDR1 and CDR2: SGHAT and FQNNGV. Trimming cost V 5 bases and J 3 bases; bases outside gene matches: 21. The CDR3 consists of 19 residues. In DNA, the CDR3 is TGTGCCAGCAGCCGGCCGGGACAGCTTCCAGGTAGTGAGGACTATGGCTACACCTTC. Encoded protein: CASSRPGQLPGSEDYGYTF. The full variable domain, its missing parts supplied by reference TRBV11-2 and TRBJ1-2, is EAGVAQSPRYKIIEKRQSVAFWCNPISGHATLYWYQQILGQGPKLLIQFQNNGVVDDSQLPKDRFSAERLKGVDSTLKIQPAKLEDSAVYLCASSRPGQLPGSEDYGYTFGSGTRLTVV.